The rows below give T cell receptor beta chains drawn from one sample of a study of blood T cell repertoires in COVID-19. Generated by immunoSEQ multiplex PCR, the TCRdb table keeps only in-frame clones and is missing some. Of about 160,000 clones listed, approximately 88% are singletons. Sequencing input: peripheral blood. The receptors were gathered from a man in his fifties or sixties with acute or convalescent COVID-19. Each CDR3 is given with its conserved first and last residue. D genes are given only for firm matches. Size is omitted from some rows. Given values are once, few, many or a class for expanded clones.

-	TRBV6-5	TRBJ1-2	-	CASSYGQISGYTF	TGTGCCAGCAGTTACGGCCAGATTTCTGGCTACACCTTC
-	TRBV3-1/TRBV3-2	TRBJ2-1	-	CASSARLEPNNEQFF	TGTGCCAGCAGCGCCCGACTAGAGCCTAACAATGAGCAGTTCTTC
-	TRBV5-1	TRBJ1-2	-	CASSYGTNYGYTF	TGCGCCAGCAGCTACGGGACTAACTATGGCTACACCTTC
-	TRBV3-1/TRBV3-2	TRBJ2-2	-	CACAGVRELFF	TGTGCCTGCGCAGGGGTCAGGGAGCTGTTTTTT
-	TRBV6-5	TRBJ2-5	-	CASRNRVQETQYF	TGTGCCAGCAGGAACAGGGTACAAGAGACCCAGTACTTC
-	TRBV6-5	TRBJ1-6	-	CASSYAQSPLHF	TGTGCCAGCAGTTATGCTCAGTCACCCCTCCACTTT
TRBD1	TRBV18	TRBJ1-2	-	CASSPPPTGVGGYTF	TGTGCCAGCTCACCCCCTCCCACAGGGGTGGGGGGCTACACCTTC
TRBD1	TRBV2	TRBJ1-2	-	CASSLQGNYGYTF	TGTGCCAGCAGTCTACAGGGGAACTATGGCTACACCTTC
-	TRBV18	TRBJ2-3	-	CASSLIAQSTDTQYF	TGTGCCAGCTCACTCATAGCGCAAAGCACAGATACGCAGTATTTT
-	TRBV2	TRBJ1-5	-	CASSAGSGNQPQHF	TGTGCCAGCAGTGCGGGGTCCGGCAATCAGCCCCAGCATTTT
TRBD2	TRBV7-3	TRBJ2-7	-	CASSPPPGLVYEQYF	TGTGCCAGCAGCCCACCTCCGGGACTAGTCTACGAGCAGTACTTC
-	TRBV5-1	TRBJ1-1	-	CASSLGATGNTEAFF	TGCGCCAGCAGCTTGGGGGCCACAGGGAACACTGAAGCTTTCTTT
TRBD1	TRBV28	TRBJ2-7	-	CASSSPVAPGQTYEQYF	TGTGCCAGCAGTTCCCCTGTAGCCCCGGGACAGACCTACGAGCAGTACTTC
-	TRBV10-3	TRBJ1-1	-	CATRYRQEMNTEAFF	TGTGCCACCCGATATAGACAGGAGATGAACACTGAAGCTTTCTTT
-	TRBV4-2	TRBJ2-7	few	CASSQALSEPYEQYF	TGTGCCAGCAGCCAAGCCCTAAGTGAACCCTACGAGCAGTACTTC
TRBD1	TRBV13	TRBJ1-2	-	CASSLNRGAGGYTF	TGTGCCAGCAGCTTAAACAGGGGGGCAGGGGGCTACACCTTC
-	TRBV19	TRBJ1-5	-	CASKARAGAQPQHF	TGTGCCAGTAAGGCCAGGGCCGGTGCTCAGCCCCAGCATTTT
-	TRBV7-8	TRBJ2-1	-	CASSPRGSGAINSYNEQFF	TGTGCCAGCAGCCCCCGGGGAAGCGGTGCGATTAACTCCTACAATGAGCAGTTCTTC
-	TRBV5-5	TRBJ1-6	-	CASSGSEGRNSPLHF	TGTGCCAGCAGCGGTAGCGAGGGTAGGAATTCACCCCTCCACTTT
-	TRBV9	TRBJ2-3	-	CASSAPGYTQYF	TGTGCCAGCAGCGCCCCGGGTTATACGCAGTATTTT
TRBD1	TRBV19	TRBJ1-1	-	CASTPSRDRGLYTEAFF	TGTGCCAGTACCCCGTCGAGGGACAGGGGTCTTTACACTGAAGCTTTCTTT
-	TRBV10-2	TRBJ2-7	-	CASTGTIGPRGNEQYF	TGCGCCAGCACTGGGACTATCGGCCCGAGGGGGAACGAGCAGTACTTC
TRBD2	TRBV19	TRBJ2-3	-	CASSIAGGHTDTQYF	TGTGCCAGTAGTATAGCGGGGGGGCACACAGATACGCAGTATTTT
-	TRBV5-1	TRBJ2-2	-	CASSLDQATGELFF	TGCGCCAGCAGCTTGGACCAGGCCACCGGGGAGCTGTTTTTT
-	TRBV7-3	TRBJ2-1	-	CASSLIRQGLNEQFF	TGTGCCAGCAGCTTAATACGTCAGGGCCTCAATGAGCAGTTCTTC
-	TRBV5-5	TRBJ1-4	-	CASSRAGQYNEKLFF	TGTGCCAGCAGCCGCGCAGGACAGTATAATGAAAAACTGTTTTTT
TRBD2	TRBV5-8	TRBJ2-7	-	CASSWAGAGITYEQYF	TGTGCCAGCAGCTGGGCGGGAGCAGGGATCACCTACGAGCAGTACTTC
-	TRBV11-2	TRBJ2-3	-	CASSHTDTQYF	TGTGCCAGCAGTCACACAGATACGCAGTATTTT
TRBD1	TRBV6-2/TRBV6-3	TRBJ1-5	-	CASSSRRQGADQPQHF	TGTGCCAGCAGTTCACGGAGACAGGGGGCAGATCAGCCCCAGCATTTT
-	TRBV6-5	TRBJ1-2	once	CASSYSSERGYTF	TGTGCCAGCAGTTACTCGTCGGAGCGTGGCTACACCTTC
-	TRBV5-5	TRBJ1-2	-	CASSLALRNYGYTF	TGTGCCAGCAGCTTGGCCCTCAGGAACTATGGCTACACCTTC
-	TRBV6-4	TRBJ1-4	-	CATPGAGNEKLFF	TGTGCCACCCCTGGGGCCGGCAATGAAAAACTGTTTTTT
TRBD1	TRBV19	TRBJ1-5	-	CATGQGAPSNQPQHF	TGTGCCACCGGACAGGGGGCGCCTAGCAATCAGCCCCAGCATTTT
TRBD1	TRBV11-1	TRBJ1-4	-	CASSTGQSNEKLFF	TGTGCCAGCAGCACGGGACAGAGCAATGAAAAACTGTTTTTT
TRBD2	TRBV11-2	TRBJ2-1	few	CASSSGSGGRHNEQFF	TGTGCCAGCAGCTCAGGATCGGGGGGGAGACACAATGAGCAGTTCTTC
-	TRBV4-1	TRBJ2-7	once	CASSQGAGKGYEQYF	TGCGCCAGCAGCCAAGGGGCAGGGAAGGGCTACGAGCAGTACTTC
-	TRBV21-1	TRBJ2-7	-	CASSKALPTSGGSYEQYF	TGTGCCAGCAGCAAAGCCCTTCCGACTAGCGGGGGTTCCTACGAGCAGTACTTC
TRBD1	TRBV29-1	TRBJ2-6	-	CSVPSGGRGTSGSGANVLTF	TGCAGCGTCCCCTCAGGGGGAAGGGGGACATCCGGCTCTGGGGCCAACGTCCTGACTTTC
-	TRBV12-5	TRBJ2-7	-	CASGLAAGGPTYEQYF	TGTGCTAGTGGTTTGGCCGCCGGGGGTCCGACCTACGAGCAGTACTTC
TRBD1	TRBV4-2	TRBJ1-1	-	CASSQTGDTTEAFF	TGTGCCAGCAGCCAGACAGGGGATACTACTGAAGCTTTCTTT
-	TRBV2	TRBJ1-2	-	CASRESPSHGYTF	TGTGCCAGCAGGGAGTCACCTTCCCATGGCTACACCTTC
-	TRBV7-2	TRBJ1-4	-	CASSLGPTRGIEEKLFF	TGTGCCAGCAGCTTAGGACCCACACGGGGGATAGAGGAAAAACTGTTTTTT